What follows are 14 T cell receptor beta chains derived from one specimen sequenced in a study of early T cells in non-severe SARS-CoV-2 infection. TCRdb recomputed calls from the 5' RACE reads with MiXCR, one row per CDR3 protein. Here the sample spans about 76,000 distinct CDR3 sequences, about a sixth being singletons. Material: whole blood. The origin of the receptors is an adult who was a healthcare worker with PCR-confirmed SARS-CoV-2 infection or an uninfected control (not recorded which).

The gene calls are TRBV12-3 or TRBV12-4 and TRBJ2-3, with D unclear. The CDR3 covers 14 residues. Trimming took 6 bases from V and 2 from J, leaving 12 bases between them. CDR3 DNA: TGTGCCAGCAGACCATTTGACCTCACAGATACGCAGTATTTT. It codes for CASRPFDLTDTQYF.

The chain is built from TRBV9 and TRBJ2-3; D gene unclear. V lost 4 bases, J lost 2 bases, and 11 bases lay in between. The CDR3 contains 14 residues. From germline, CDR1 is SGDLS and CDR2 YYNGEE. Here the CDR3 reads CASSPPANTDTQYF. The CDR3 region has the DNA TGTGCCAGCAGCCCGCCGGCGAACACAGATACGCAGTATTTT.

V usage is TRBV27 and J usage is TRBJ2-2, with D possibly being TRBD2 (7 bases). CDR1 and CDR2 (germline): MNHEY, SMNVEV (reference sequence). The CDR3 runs to 18 residues. The ends were cut back, 2 bases at V and 0 bases at J, with 16 bases in the middle. The CDR3 loop reads CASSLLGGGAPNTGELFF. In DNA form, the CDR3 reads TGTGCCAGCAGTTTACTGGGGGGGGGCGCTCCGAACACCGGGGAGCTGTTTTTT.

This clonotype was counted a few times. This chain links TRBV4-3 with TRBJ1-2; tentatively, D is TRBD1 (5 bases). The CDR3 has 15 residues. V shed 3 bases and J shed 5 bases, with 16 bases lying between them. Germline loops: CDR1 LGHNA, CDR2 YSLEER. CDR3 loop: CASSQADYRGYGYTF. Here the CDR3 DNA reads TGCGCCAGCAGCCAGGCAGACTACCGGGGGTATGGCTACACCTTC.

A few counts support this clonotype. The gene calls are TRBV7-9 and TRBJ2-7; TRBD1 aligns across 10 bases. The V and J ends lost 6 bases and 2 bases, in that order; junction bases with no gene match: 4. The germline V gene has CDR1 SEHNR and CDR2 FQNEAQ (reference sequence). This CDR3 comprises 14 residues. The CDR3: CASSRDRGTYEQYF. CDR3 DNA sequence: TGTGCCAGCAGTAGGGACAGGGGAACCTACGAGCAGTACTTC.

J is TRBJ2-2 and V is TRBV20-1; 13 bases align to TRBD2. The V segment lost 4 bases and the J segment 4 bases; nucleotides outside the gene matches: 12. Germline CDR1 and CDR2: DFQATT and SNEGSKA (reference sequence). CDR3 length: 18 residues. The CDR3 protein is CSAKERTSGGLSTGELFF. CDR3 DNA sequence: TGCAGTGCTAAAGAGCGGACTAGCGGGGGTCTGAGCACCGGGGAGCTGTTTTTT.

V and J are TRBV7-9 and TRBJ2-1; 8 bases are shared with TRBD1. Germline loops: CDR1 SEHNR, CDR2 FQNEAQ (reference sequence). CDR3 size: 15 residues. Unmatched junction bases numbered 6, after V lost 2 bases and J lost 6 bases. The DNA for the CDR3 is TGTGCCAGCAGCTTAAGCCCCGGACAGGGCAATGAGCAGTTCTTC. Protein product: CASSLSPGQGNEQFF.

This chain uses TRBV11-2 with TRBJ1-6; 7 bases fit TRBD1. The J segment lost 4 bases and the V segment lost 0 bases, leaving 3 bases of the junction unmatched. Germline CDR1 is SGHAT and CDR2 is FQNNGV. The CDR3 extends over 16 amino acids. The CDR3: CASSLEQGIYNSPLHF. DNA for the CDR3: TGTGCCAGCAGCTTAGAACAGGGGATATATAATTCACCCCTCCACTTT.

The sample holds many counts of this clonotype. The V gene is TRBV5-6, the J gene TRBJ2-7; tentatively, D is TRBD1 or TRBD2 (5 bases each). Trimming left V 1 base short and J 3 bases short, with 8 bases between. The V gene's germline CDR1 is SGHDT and CDR2 YYEEEE. This CDR3 is built from 13 residues. The CDR3 here is CASSLWDGYEQYF. CDR3 sequence (DNA): TGTGCCAGCAGCTTGTGGGACGGCTACGAGCAGTACTTC.

The V and J genes are TRBV28 and TRBJ2-7; TRBD2 matches 7 bases. Germline trimming cut 4 bases from V and 9 bases from J; bases unmatched to any gene: 9. The germline gives CDR1 MDHEN, CDR2 SYDVKM. The CDR3 loop spans 13 amino acids. As DNA, the CDR3 is TGTGCCAGCAGTTCACCCGGGGAGGGCGGGCAGTACTTC. The encoded protein is CASSSPGEGGQYF.

This clonotype turned up a few times. This rearrangement joins TRBV5-4 to TRBJ2-3; TRBD2 matches at 9 bases. Germline values: CDR1 SGHNT, CDR2 YYREEE (reference sequence). CDR3 length: 16 amino acids. V trimming: 5 bases; J trimming: 5 bases; junction bases outside the gene matches: 12. The CDR3 DNA is TGTGCCAGCAGACCAAACCGCGGGAGGGCCATAGATACGCAGTATTTT. Its protein product is CASRPNRGRAIDTQYF.

The rearrangement uses TRBV29-1 and TRBJ2-1; TRBD2 is a possible D gene (5 bases). The CDR3 runs 15 residues. The germline CDR1 and CDR2 sequences are SQVTM and ANQGSEA. V lost 0 bases and J lost 5, with 14 bases in between. The CDR3 coding sequence is TGCAGCGTTGAAGAATGGGCGGGTGCAAACAATGAGCAGTTCTTC. Its translation is CSVEEWAGANNEQFF.

This clonotype was seen a few times. This chain connects TRBV27 to TRBJ2-1, with TRBD2 matching over 11 bases. This CDR3 is built from 18 residues. V was pared by 2 bases and J by 0 bases, with 6 bases of the junction left unmatched. The V gene's germline CDR1 is MNHEY and CDR2 SMNVEV (reference sequence). CDR3 amino acids: CASSLGTSGVGSYNEQFF. The CDR3 bases are TGTGCCAGCAGTTTAGGGACTAGCGGTGTGGGCTCCTACAATGAGCAGTTCTTC.

This clonotype was seen a handful of times. V gene TRBV7-2 combines with J gene TRBJ2-3; D call uncertain. V was clipped by 5 bases and J by 4 bases, with 16 bases between them. Germline V gene data show CDR1 as SGHTA and CDR2 as FQGNSA. The CDR3 is 15 amino acids. The DNA for the CDR3 is TGTGCCAGCAGCCTTAACAAGTTAGTAGCAGATACGCAGTATTTT. Its translation is CASSLNKLVADTQYF.